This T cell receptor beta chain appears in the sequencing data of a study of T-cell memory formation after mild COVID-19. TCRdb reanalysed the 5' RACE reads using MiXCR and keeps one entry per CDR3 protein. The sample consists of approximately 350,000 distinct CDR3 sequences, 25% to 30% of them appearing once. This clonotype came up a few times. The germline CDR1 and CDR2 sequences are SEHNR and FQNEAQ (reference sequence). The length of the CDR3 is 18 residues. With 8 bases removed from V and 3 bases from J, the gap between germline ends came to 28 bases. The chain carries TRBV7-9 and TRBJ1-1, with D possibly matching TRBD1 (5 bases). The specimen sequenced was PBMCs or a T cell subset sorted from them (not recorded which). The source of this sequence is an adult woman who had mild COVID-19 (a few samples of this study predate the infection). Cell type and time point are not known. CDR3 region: CASGETGRGPWIYTEAFF. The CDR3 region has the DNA TGTGCCAGCGGAGAGACCGGTCGGGGACCCTGGATTTACACTGAAGCTTTCTTT.